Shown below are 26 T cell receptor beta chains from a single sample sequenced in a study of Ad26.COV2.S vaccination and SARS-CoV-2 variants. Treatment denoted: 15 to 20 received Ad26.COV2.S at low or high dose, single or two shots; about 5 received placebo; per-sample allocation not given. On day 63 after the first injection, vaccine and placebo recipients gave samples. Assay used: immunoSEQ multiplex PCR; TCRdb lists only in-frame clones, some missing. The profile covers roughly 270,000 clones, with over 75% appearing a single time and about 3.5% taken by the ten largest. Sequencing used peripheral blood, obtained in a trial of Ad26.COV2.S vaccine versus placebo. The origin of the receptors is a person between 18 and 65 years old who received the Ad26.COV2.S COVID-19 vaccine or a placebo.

The DNA for the CDR3 is TGTGCCAGCAGTTTGTCCCCTGGACAGGGATCAAACTATGGCTACACCTTC. This translates into CASSLSPGQGSNYGYTF. The chain links TRBV27 to TRBJ1-2; 8 bases map to TRBD1. The CDR3 runs to 17 residues. The V segment lost 3 bases and the J segment 2 bases; nucleotides outside the gene matches: 11. Germline values: CDR1 MNHEY, CDR2 SMNVEV (reference sequence).

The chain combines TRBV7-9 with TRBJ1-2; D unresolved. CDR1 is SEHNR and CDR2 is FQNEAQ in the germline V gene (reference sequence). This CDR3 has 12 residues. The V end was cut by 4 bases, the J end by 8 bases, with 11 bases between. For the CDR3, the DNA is TGTGCCAGCAGCTACTCGGACTCAGGCTACACCTTC. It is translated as CASSYSDSGYTF.

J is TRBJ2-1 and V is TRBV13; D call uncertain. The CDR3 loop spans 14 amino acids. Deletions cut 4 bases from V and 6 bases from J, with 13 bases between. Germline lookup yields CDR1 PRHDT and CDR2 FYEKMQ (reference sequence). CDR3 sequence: CASSSRLVSNEQFF. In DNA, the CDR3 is TGTGCCAGCAGCTCCAGGCTGGTGAGCAATGAGCAGTTCTTC.

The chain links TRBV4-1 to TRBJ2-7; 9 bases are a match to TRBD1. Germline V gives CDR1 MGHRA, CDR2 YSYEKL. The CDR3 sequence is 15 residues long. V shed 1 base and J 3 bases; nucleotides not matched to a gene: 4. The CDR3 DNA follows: TGCGCCAGCAGCCAAGCCGGACAGGGGTACTACGAGCAGTACTTC. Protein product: CASSQAGQGYYEQYF.

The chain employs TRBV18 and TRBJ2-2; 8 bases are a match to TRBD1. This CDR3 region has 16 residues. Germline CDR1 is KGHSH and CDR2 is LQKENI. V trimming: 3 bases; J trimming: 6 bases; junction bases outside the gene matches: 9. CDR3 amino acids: CASSPNSAGGAGELFF. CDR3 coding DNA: TGTGCCAGCTCACCGAATTCAGCAGGGGGCGCCGGGGAGCTGTTTTTT.

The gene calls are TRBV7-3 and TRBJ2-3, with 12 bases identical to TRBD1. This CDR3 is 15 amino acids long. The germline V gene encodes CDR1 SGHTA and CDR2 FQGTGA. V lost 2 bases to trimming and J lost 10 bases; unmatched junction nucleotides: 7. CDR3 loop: CASSLFAGQGAPQYF. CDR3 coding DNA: TGTGCCAGCAGCTTATTCGCGGGACAGGGGGCACCGCAGTATTTT.

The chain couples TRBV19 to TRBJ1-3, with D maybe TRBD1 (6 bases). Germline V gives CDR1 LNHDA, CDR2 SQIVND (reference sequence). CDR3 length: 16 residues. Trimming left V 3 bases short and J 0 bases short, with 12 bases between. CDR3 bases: TGTGCCAGTAGTATTCGGACAGCCTCCTCTGGAAACACCATATATTTT. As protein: CASSIRTASSGNTIYF.

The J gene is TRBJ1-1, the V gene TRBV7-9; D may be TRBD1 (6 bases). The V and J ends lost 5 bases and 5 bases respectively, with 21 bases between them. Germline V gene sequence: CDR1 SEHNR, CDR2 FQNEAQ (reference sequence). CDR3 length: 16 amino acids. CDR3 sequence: CASSPQGGSGKTEAFF. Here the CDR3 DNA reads TGTGCCAGCAGCCCACAAGGGGGAAGTGGGAAGACTGAAGCTTTCTTT.

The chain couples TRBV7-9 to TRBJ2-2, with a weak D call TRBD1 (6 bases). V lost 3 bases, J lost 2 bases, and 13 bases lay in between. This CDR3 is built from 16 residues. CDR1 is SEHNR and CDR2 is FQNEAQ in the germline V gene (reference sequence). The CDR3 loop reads CASSFSRGHNTGELFF. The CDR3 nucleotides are TGTGCCAGCAGCTTTAGCCGGGGACACAACACCGGGGAGCTGTTTTTT.

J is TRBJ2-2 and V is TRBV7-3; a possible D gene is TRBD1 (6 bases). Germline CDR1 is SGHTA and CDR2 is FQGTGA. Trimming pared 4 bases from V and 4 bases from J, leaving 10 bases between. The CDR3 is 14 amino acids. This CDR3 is CASSSGQRTGELFF. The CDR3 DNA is TGTGCCAGCAGCTCTGGACAGCGCACCGGGGAGCTGTTTTTT.

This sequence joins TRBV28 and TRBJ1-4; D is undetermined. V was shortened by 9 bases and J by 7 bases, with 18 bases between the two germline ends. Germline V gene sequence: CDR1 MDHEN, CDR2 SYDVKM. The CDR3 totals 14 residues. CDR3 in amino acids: CASTWGTLGEKLFF. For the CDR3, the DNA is TGTGCCAGTACATGGGGTACCCTAGGTGAAAAACTGTTTTTT.

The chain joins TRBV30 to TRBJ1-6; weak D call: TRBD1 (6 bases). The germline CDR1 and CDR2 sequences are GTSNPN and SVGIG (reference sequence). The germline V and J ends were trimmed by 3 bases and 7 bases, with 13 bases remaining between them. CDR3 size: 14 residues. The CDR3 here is CAWSADSPNSPLHF. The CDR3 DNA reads TGTGCCTGGAGCGCGGACAGCCCCAATTCACCCCTCCACTTT.

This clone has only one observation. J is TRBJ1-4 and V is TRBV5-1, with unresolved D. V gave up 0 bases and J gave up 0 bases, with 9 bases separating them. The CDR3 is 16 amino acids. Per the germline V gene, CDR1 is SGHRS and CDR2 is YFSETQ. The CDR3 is CASSLGHRATNEKLFF. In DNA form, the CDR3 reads TGCGCCAGCAGCTTGGGACACCGAGCAACTAATGAAAAACTGTTTTTT.

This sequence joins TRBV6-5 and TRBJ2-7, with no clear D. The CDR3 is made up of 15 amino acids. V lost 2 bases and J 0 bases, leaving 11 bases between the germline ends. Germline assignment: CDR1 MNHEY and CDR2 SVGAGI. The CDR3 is CASSYTVLSSYEQYF. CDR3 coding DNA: TGTGCCAGCAGTTACACGGTACTAAGCTCCTACGAGCAGTACTTC.

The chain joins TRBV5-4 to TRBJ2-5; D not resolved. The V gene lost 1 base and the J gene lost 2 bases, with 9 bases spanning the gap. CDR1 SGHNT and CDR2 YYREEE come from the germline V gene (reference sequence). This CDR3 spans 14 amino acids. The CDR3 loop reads CASSLTQKQETQYF. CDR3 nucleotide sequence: TGTGCCAGCAGCTTGACTCAGAAACAAGAGACCCAGTACTTC.

The CDR3 bases are TGTGCCACCAGCAGAACGGGACTAGCGGGAGTTCATGAGCAGTACTTC. It codes for CATSRTGLAGVHEQYF. The rearrangement joins TRBV15 to TRBJ2-7, with 14 positions matching TRBD2. Germline CDR1 LNHNV, CDR2 YYDKDF (reference sequence). The CDR3 sequence is 16 residues long. The J segment lost 7 bases and the V segment lost 2 bases, leaving 7 bases of the junction unmatched.

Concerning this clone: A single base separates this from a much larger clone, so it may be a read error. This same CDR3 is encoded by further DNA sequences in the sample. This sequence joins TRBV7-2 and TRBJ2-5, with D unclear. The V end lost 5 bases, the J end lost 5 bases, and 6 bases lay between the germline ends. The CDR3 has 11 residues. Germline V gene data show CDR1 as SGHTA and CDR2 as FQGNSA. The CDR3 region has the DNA TGTGCCAGCAGCCCTAAGGAGACCCAGTACTTC. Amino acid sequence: CASSPKETQYF.

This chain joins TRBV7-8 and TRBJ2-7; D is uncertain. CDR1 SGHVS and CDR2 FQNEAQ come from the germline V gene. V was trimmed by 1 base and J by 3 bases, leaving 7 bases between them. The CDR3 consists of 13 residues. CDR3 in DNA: TGTGCCAGCAGCTTAGGTGACGGCTACGAGCAGTACTTC. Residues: CASSLGDGYEQYF.

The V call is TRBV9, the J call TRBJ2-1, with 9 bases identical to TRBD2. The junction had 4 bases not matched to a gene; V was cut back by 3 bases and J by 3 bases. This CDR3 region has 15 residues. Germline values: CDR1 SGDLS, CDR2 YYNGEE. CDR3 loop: CASSARLAVYNEQFF. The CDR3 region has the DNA TGTGCCAGCAGCGCGAGACTAGCGGTCTACAATGAGCAGTTCTTC.

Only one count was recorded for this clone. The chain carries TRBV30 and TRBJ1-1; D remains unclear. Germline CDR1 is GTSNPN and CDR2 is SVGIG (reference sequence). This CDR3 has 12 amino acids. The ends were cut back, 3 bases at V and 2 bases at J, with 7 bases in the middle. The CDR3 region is CAWSQSNTEAFF. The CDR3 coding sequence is TGTGCCTGGAGCCAGAGTAACACTGAAGCTTTCTTT.

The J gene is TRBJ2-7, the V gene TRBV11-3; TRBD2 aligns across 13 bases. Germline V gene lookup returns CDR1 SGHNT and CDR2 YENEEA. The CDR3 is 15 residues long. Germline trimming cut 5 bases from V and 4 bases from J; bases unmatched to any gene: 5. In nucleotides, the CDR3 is TGTGCCAGCAGCCCCGGACTAGCGGGGGAATACGAGCAGTACTTC. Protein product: CASSPGLAGEYEQYF. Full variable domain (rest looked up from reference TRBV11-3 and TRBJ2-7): EAGVVQSPRYKIIEKKQPVAFWCNPISGHNTLYWYLQNLGQGPELLIRYENEEAVDDSQLPKDRFSAERLKGVDSTLKIQPAELGDSAVYLCASSPGLAGEYEQYFGPGTRLTVT.

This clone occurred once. Here the CDR3 reads CASSLVTGSNQPQHF. Here the CDR3 DNA reads TGTGCCAGCAGCTTAGTGACAGGGAGCAATCAGCCCCAGCATTTT. This chain connects TRBV7-2 to TRBJ1-5, with 7 bases identical to TRBD1. The junction had 1 base not matched to a gene; V was cut back by 1 base and J by 1 base. The CDR3 runs to 15 residues. The V gene's germline CDR1 is SGHTA and CDR2 FQGNSA. The full variable domain, its missing parts supplied by reference TRBV7-2 and TRBJ1-5, is GAGVSQSPSNKVTEKGKDVELRCDPISGHTALYWYRQSLGQGLEFLIYFQGNSAPDKSGLPSDRFSAERTGGSVSTLTIQRTQQEDSAVYLCASSLVTGSNQPQHFGDGTRLSIL.

The DNA for the CDR3 is TGCAGCGTTGAAGGCGGGAGTGGGGGTGATACGCAGTATTTT. It is translated as CSVEGGSGGDTQYF. The V gene is TRBV29-1, the J gene TRBJ2-3; 7 bases align to TRBD2. Germline V gene sequence: CDR1 SQVTM, CDR2 ANQGSEA. CDR3 length: 14 residues. Unmatched junction bases numbered 7, after V lost 1 base and J lost 6 bases.

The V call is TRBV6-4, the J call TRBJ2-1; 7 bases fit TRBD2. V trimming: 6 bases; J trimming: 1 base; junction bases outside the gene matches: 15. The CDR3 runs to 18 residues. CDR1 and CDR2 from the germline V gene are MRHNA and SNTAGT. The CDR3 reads CASSTELAWGRSYNEQFF. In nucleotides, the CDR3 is TGTGCCAGCAGCACGGAACTAGCGTGGGGAAGGTCCTACAATGAGCAGTTCTTC.

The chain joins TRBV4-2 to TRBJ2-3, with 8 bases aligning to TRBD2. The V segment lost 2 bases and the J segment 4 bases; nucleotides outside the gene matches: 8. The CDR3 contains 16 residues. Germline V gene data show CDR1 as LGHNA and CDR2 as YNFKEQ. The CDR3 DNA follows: TGTGCCAGCAGCCAAACCGGACTAGCAGGCGCAGATACGCAGTATTTT. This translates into CASSQTGLAGADTQYF.

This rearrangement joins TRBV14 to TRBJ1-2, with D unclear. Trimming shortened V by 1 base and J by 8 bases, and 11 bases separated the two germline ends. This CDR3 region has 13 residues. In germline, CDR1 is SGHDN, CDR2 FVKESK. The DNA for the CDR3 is TGTGCCAGCAGCCAAGGGTCGTTCTGGGGCTACACCTTC. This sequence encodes CASSQGSFWGYTF.